The next 26 T cell receptor beta chains were all read from a single sample in a study of neoadjuvant anti-PD-1 for oral cavity cancer. Data came from immunoSEQ multiplex PCR; TCRdb stores just in-frame clones and leaves some out. Of about 5,700 clones listed, just under 60% were seen once; the top ten hold more than 8%. The sequences come from tumor tissue, collected before nivolumab (anti-PD-1) treatment. Receptors were obtained from a person aged 35-80 years with oral cavity squamous cell carcinoma.

This chain joins TRBV7-8 and TRBJ1-2; D might be TRBD1 (6 bases). The V and J ends lost 5 bases and 3 bases respectively, with 22 bases between them. Germline V CDR1 and CDR2: SGHVS, FQNEAQ. CDR3 size: 17 residues. CDR3 protein: CASSLRTGLQHDYGYTF. The CDR3 coding sequence is TGTGCCAGCAGCCTCCGAACAGGGCTTCAGCATGACTATGGCTACACCTTC. Supplemented by reference TRBV7-8 and TRBJ1-2, the full variable domain reads GAGVSQSPRYKVAKRGQDVALRCDPISGHVSLFWYQQALGQGPEFLTYFQNEAQLDKSGLPSDRFFAERPEGSVSTLKIQRTQQEDSAVYLCASSLRTGLQHDYGYTFGSGTRLTVV.

The chain recombines TRBV18 with TRBJ2-5; 8 bases are shared with TRBD2. The CDR3 sequence is 14 residues long. Germline CDR1 reads KGHSH; CDR2 reads LQKENI. The V and J ends lost 1 base and 8 bases, in that order; junction bases with no gene match: 6. The CDR3 bases are TGTGCCAGCTCACCACGACGGGAGGGGGAAACCCAGTACTTC. It specifies CASSPRREGETQYF.

The chain carries TRBV6-5 and TRBJ2-7; 9 bases are shared with TRBD1. Germline V gives CDR1 MNHEY, CDR2 SVGAGI. Germline trimming cut 10 bases from V and 6 bases from J; bases unmatched to any gene: 7. The CDR3 extends over 12 amino acids. DNA for the CDR3: TGTGCCACAGGGACAGGGTCTCGCGAGCAGTACTTC. Translation gives CATGTGSREQYF.

This chain connects TRBV27 to TRBJ2-2, with D maybe TRBD1 (5 bases). Germline loops: CDR1 MNHEY, CDR2 SMNVEV (reference sequence). V lost 8 bases to trimming and J lost 6 bases, with 13 bases between them. The CDR3 consists of 13 residues. The CDR3 bases are TGTGCCAGCGGGAAACCAGGGCCCGGGGAGCTGTTTTTT. Encoded protein: CASGKPGPGELFF.

This clone occurred a few times. V usage is TRBV13 and J usage is TRBJ1-2; 7 bases match TRBD1. J gave up 8 bases and V 4 bases, and 10 bases lay outside the gene matches. The CDR3 is made up of 14 amino acids. Looked up from germline, CDR1 is PRHDT and CDR2 is FYEKMQ (reference sequence). The CDR3: CASSSGTGDQGYTF. Written as DNA, the CDR3 is TGTGCCAGCAGCTCCGGAACAGGGGATCAAGGCTACACCTTC.

The V call is TRBV7-2, the J call TRBJ1-1; no clear D gene. From germline, CDR1 is SGHTA and CDR2 FQGNSA. The CDR3 spans 13 residues. The V end was cut by 5 bases, the J end by 1 base, with 8 bases between. Here the CDR3 DNA reads TGTGCCAGCAGCCGAAGCGAGAACACTGAAGCTTTCTTT. It specifies CASSRSENTEAFF.

The rearrangement joins TRBV9 to TRBJ2-3; 9 bases are shared with TRBD2. This CDR3 is 13 amino acids long. CDR1 and CDR2 from the germline V gene are SGDLS and YYNGEE. V shed 6 bases and J 1 base; nucleotides not matched to a gene: 0. The CDR3 bases are TGTGCCAGCAAGCGGGGGGGCACAGATACGCAGTATTTT. It is translated as CASKRGGTDTQYF.

J is TRBJ2-4 and V is TRBV27; the D is unclear. From germline, CDR1 is MNHEY and CDR2 SMNVEV (reference sequence). This CDR3 has 11 residues. V was pared by 6 bases and J by 8 bases, with 8 bases between. The CDR3 protein is CASSVGDIQYF. In nucleotides, the CDR3 is TGTGCCAGCAGCGTCGGCGACATTCAGTACTTC.

This chain connects TRBV5-1 to TRBJ2-7; D tentatively fits TRBD1 or TRBD2 (6 bases each). Trimming cost V 4 bases and J 4 bases, with 15 bases left between them. The V gene's germline CDR1 is SGHRS and CDR2 YFSETQ. This CDR3 is 14 amino acids long. CDR3 DNA sequence: TGCGCCAGCAGCGATCCGGGGGCCGAGTACGAGCAGTACTTC. Translated: CASSDPGAEYEQYF.

J is TRBJ1-3 and V is TRBV4-1; D is unresolved. V lost 1 base and J 0 bases, leaving 16 bases between the germline ends. This CDR3 has 18 residues. Germline V CDR1 and CDR2: MGHRA, YSYEKL. This chain's CDR3 is CASSQGTRAYLSGNTIYF. The CDR3 nucleotides read TGCGCCAGCAGCCAAGGGACCCGCGCTTACCTCTCTGGAAACACCATATATTTT.

The chain is built from TRBV27 and TRBJ1-1, with TRBD1 matching 10 bases. V trimming: 5 bases; J trimming: 3 bases; junction bases outside the gene matches: 9. This CDR3 spans 16 amino acids. Looked up from germline, CDR1 is MNHEY and CDR2 is SMNVEV (reference sequence). As DNA, the CDR3 is TGTGCCAGCAGTACCCCGGGACAGGGGAGGGACACTGAAGCTTTCTTT. This encodes CASSTPGQGRDTEAFF.

The CDR3 here is CASRAGTGWTEAFF. The CDR3 DNA follows: TGTGCCAGCAGGGCCGGGACAGGGTGGACTGAAGCTTTCTTT. This rearrangement joins TRBV6-1 to TRBJ1-1, with TRBD1 identical over 9 bases. The germline gives CDR1 MNHNS, CDR2 SASEGT. With V trimmed by 6 bases and J by 5 bases, 7 bases remained unmatched. The CDR3 covers 14 residues.

The V and J genes are TRBV19 and TRBJ1-4; D is unclear. CDR1 and CDR2 (germline): LNHDA, SQIVND (reference sequence). With 7 bases removed from V and 5 bases from J, the gap between germline ends came to 17 bases. CDR3 length: 15 amino acids. The DNA of the CDR3 is TGTGCCAGTAAGGCGGCAGGAAGGCCCAATGAAAAACTGTTTTTT. Protein product: CASKAAGRPNEKLFF.

Only a few counts were recorded for this clone. The chain couples TRBV5-1 to TRBJ2-3, with 9 bases matching TRBD1. The V gene end was trimmed by 4 bases and the J gene end by 7 bases; junction bases not matched to a gene: 13. This CDR3 has 16 residues. Germline values: CDR1 SGHRS, CDR2 YFSETQ. CDR3 region: CASSVDGQGIGNTQYF. CDR3 DNA sequence: TGCGCCAGCAGCGTAGACGGACAGGGGATTGGGAATACGCAGTATTTT.

This clone was found a few times. The rearrangement links TRBV19 to TRBJ1-2; D ambiguous. The CDR3 loop spans 14 amino acids. Per the germline V gene, CDR1 is LNHDA and CDR2 is SQIVND (reference sequence). Between the trimmed V and J ends, which lost 3 bases and 4 bases, there was a span of 12 bases. DNA for the CDR3: TGTGCCAGTAGTATTCGCAGCTCCTCCTATGGCTACACCTTC. Its protein product is CASSIRSSSYGYTF.

This clone was found once. CDR3 residues: CASSSGMNTEAFF. The CDR3, as DNA: TGCGCCAGCAGCTCTGGGATGAACACTGAAGCTTTCTTT. The chain employs TRBV5-1 and TRBJ1-1; D unclear. Trimming cost V 3 bases and J 0 bases, with 6 bases left between them. The CDR3 length is 13 residues. Germline V gene sequence: CDR1 SGHRS, CDR2 YFSETQ.

This clone was observed a few times. The chain is built from TRBV14 and TRBJ2-2; D is unresolved. Per the germline V gene, CDR1 is SGHDN and CDR2 is FVKESK. The CDR3 spans 14 residues. V was pared by 3 bases and J by 3 bases, with 8 bases between. This CDR3 is CASSHGPYTGELFF. In DNA form, the CDR3 reads TGTGCCAGCAGCCACGGACCCTACACCGGGGAGCTGTTTTTT.

This clone appeared a few times. The CDR3, as DNA: TGTGCCAGTAGTACTGTCGGGGGGGAGACCCAGTACTTC. Translation: CASSTVGGETQYF. The chain joins TRBV19 to TRBJ2-5; 7 bases are shared with TRBD2. The length of the CDR3 is 13 residues. The J segment lost 5 bases and the V segment lost 4 bases, leaving 4 bases of the junction unmatched. From germline, CDR1 is LNHDA and CDR2 SQIVND (reference sequence).

The V and J genes are TRBV15 and TRBJ1-2, with 8 bases aligning to TRBD1. Trimming at V came to 0 bases and at J to 5 bases, leaving 8 bases not matched to a gene. Germline values: CDR1 LNHNV, CDR2 YYDKDF (reference sequence). The CDR3 contains 16 residues. CDR3 sequence reads: CATSRDYGRGPYGYTF. As DNA, the CDR3 is TGTGCCACCAGCAGAGATTACGGCAGGGGGCCTTATGGCTACACCTTC.

The genes are TRBV19 and TRBJ1-5, with D perhaps matching TRBD1 (5 bases). This CDR3 is 15 amino acids long. Trimming cost V 11 bases and J 2 bases, with 19 bases left between them. Germline V gene sequence: CDR1 LNHDA, CDR2 SQIVND (reference sequence). In DNA form, the CDR3 reads TGTGCCTCCCGGGCCTACCTAGGGGGCAATCAGCCCCAGCATTTT. Its protein is CASRAYLGGNQPQHF.

The chain joins TRBV6-6 to TRBJ1-5; D not resolved. CDR1 and CDR2 (germline): MNHNY, SVGAGI (reference sequence). The CDR3 runs to 13 residues. The V and J ends lost 10 bases and 2 bases respectively, with 12 bases between them. CDR3 region: CATRWEGNQPQHF. DNA of the CDR3: TGTGCCACCCGTTGGGAGGGCAATCAGCCCCAGCATTTT.

This chain uses TRBV19 with TRBJ2-6, with 7 positions matching TRBD1. Germline V lookup: CDR1 LNHDA, CDR2 SQIVND (reference sequence). V gave up 5 bases and J gave up 0 bases; unmatched junction bases: 4. The CDR3 is made up of 16 amino acids. The chain's CDR3 is CASSLGTVSGANVLTF. CDR3 coding DNA: TGTGCCAGTAGTCTCGGGACAGTCTCTGGGGCCAACGTCCTGACTTTC.

The chain carries TRBV7-8 and TRBJ2-1; perhaps TRBD2 as D (6 bases). Trimming cost V 5 bases and J 5 bases, with 19 bases left between them. Germline CDR1 reads SGHVS; CDR2 reads FQNEAQ. The CDR3 loop spans 16 amino acids. CDR3: CASSQRTAGLNNEQFF. In DNA form, the CDR3 reads TGTGCCAGCAGCCAGAGAACGGCGGGACTCAACAATGAGCAGTTCTTC.

The chain joins TRBV5-4 to TRBJ1-2; TRBD1 agrees at 8 bases. Losses at the gene ends were 2 bases for V and 5 bases for J; bases not matched to a gene: 8. CDR3 size: 15 residues. In germline, CDR1 is SGHNT, CDR2 YYREEE (reference sequence). The CDR3, as DNA: TGTGCCAGCAGCTTTTTCCGGGACAGGAAGTATGGCTACACCTTC. As protein: CASSFFRDRKYGYTF. Combining the CDR3 with reference TRBV5-4 and TRBJ1-2 gives the whole variable domain ETGVTQSPTHLIKTRGQQVTLRCSSQSGHNTVSWYQQALGQGPQFIFQYYREEENGRGNFPPRFSGLQFPNYSSELNVNALELDDSALYLCASSFFRDRKYGYTFGSGTRLTVV.

This clone turned up a few times. The chain recombines TRBV7-3 with TRBJ2-5; 10 positions agree with TRBD2. Per germline, CDR1 SGHTA and CDR2 FQGTGA. V dropped 4 bases and J dropped 5; count of bases not matched to a gene: 4. The CDR3 runs to 14 residues. CDR3 sequence reads: CASSSLAGVETQYF. The CDR3, as DNA: TGTGCCAGCAGCTCCCTAGCGGGGGTCGAGACCCAGTACTTC.

Written as DNA, the CDR3 is TGTGCCAGCAGCCAAGTCGGGCGGGAGGGCCCGACCGGGGAGCTGTTTTTT. This sequence encodes CASSQVGREGPTGELFF. The rearrangement joins TRBV4-2 to TRBJ2-2; 9 nucleotides match TRBD2. V dropped 1 base and J dropped 5; count of bases not matched to a gene: 8. Germline V gene lookup returns CDR1 LGHNA and CDR2 YNFKEQ. The CDR3 runs to 17 residues.